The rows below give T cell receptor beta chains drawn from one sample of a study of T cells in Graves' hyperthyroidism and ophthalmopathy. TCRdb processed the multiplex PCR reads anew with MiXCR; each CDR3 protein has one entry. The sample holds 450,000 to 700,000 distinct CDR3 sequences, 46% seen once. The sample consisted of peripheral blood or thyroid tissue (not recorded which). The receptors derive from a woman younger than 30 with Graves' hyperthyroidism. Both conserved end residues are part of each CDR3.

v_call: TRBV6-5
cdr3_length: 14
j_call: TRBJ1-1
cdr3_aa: CASSGRVMNTEAFF

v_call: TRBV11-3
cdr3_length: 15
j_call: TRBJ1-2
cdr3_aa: CASSLDEGAHYGYTF

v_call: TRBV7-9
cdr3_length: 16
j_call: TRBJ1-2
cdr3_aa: CASSSLRDRSHYGYTF

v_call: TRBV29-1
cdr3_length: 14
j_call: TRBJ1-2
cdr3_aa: CSVEDLSRGHGYIF

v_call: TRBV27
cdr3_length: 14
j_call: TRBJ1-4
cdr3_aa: CASSRDGLNEKLFF

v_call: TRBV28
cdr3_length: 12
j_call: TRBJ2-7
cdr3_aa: CASRIQGHEQYF

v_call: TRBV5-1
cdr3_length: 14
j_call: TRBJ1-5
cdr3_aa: CASSLEDRAQPQHF

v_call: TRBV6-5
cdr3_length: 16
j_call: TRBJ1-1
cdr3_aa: CASSYTGSPMNTEAFF

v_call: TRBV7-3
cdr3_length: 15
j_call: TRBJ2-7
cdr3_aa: CASSLYAVGEYEQYF

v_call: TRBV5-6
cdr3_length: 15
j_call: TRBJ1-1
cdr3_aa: CASSPEGRANTEAFF

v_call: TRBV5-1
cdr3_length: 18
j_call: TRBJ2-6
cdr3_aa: CASSWTTGRGSGANVLTF

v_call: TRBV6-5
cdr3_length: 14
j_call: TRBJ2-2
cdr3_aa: CASSSSGGTGELFF

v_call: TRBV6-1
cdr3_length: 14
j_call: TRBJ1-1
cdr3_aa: CASTRGHLNTEAFF

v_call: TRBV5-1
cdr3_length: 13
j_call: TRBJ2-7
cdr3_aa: CASSLEGNNEQYF

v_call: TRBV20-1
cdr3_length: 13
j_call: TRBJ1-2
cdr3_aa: CSARKTGENGYTF

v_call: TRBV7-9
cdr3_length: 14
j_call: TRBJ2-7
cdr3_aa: CASSLAAGFYEQYF

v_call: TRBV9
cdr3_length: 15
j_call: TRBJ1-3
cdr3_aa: CASSVAGGLGNTIYF

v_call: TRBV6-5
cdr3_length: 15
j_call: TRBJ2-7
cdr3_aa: CASSYSGTGGSEQYF

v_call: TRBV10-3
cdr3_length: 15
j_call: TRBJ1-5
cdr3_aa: CAISEREVSNQPQHF

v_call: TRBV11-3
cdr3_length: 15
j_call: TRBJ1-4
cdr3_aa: CASSLDSGKNEKLFF

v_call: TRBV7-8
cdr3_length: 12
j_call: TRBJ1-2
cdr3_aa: CASSLAGGGYTF

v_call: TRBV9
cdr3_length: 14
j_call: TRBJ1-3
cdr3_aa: CASSGTGSGNTIYF

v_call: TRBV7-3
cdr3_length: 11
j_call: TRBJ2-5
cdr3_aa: CASKGRETQYF

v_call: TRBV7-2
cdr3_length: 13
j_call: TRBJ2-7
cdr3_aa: CASSRRVRDEQYF

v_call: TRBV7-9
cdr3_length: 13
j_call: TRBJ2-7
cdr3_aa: CASSFGGVYEQYF

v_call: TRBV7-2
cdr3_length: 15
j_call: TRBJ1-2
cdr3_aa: CASKVGPRVDYGYTF

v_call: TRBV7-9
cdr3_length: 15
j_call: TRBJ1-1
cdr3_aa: CASSDTTGRVTEAFF

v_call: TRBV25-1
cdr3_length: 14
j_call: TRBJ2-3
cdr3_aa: CASRTGTGTDTQYF

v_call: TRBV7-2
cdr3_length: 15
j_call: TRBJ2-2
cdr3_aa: CASSPLDPRDGELFF

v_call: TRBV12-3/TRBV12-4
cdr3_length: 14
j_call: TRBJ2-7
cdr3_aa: CASSFTSGSNEQYF

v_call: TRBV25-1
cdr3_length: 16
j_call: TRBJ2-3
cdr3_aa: CASSDLTGEGTDTQYF

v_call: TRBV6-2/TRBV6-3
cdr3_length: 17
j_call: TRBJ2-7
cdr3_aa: CASSYETSGQGTYEQYF

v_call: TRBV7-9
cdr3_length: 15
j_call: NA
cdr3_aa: CASSSFLEVGNEQFF

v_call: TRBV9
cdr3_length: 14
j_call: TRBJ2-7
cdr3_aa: CASSVGDGTYEQYF

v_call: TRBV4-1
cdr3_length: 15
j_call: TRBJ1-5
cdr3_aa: CASSREGQRGQPQHF

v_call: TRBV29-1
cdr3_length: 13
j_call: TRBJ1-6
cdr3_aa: CSARRDGGSPLHF